This passage covers 16 T cell receptor beta chains from one sample sequenced in a study of T cell responses to AZD1222 COVID-19 vaccine. The protocol was immunoSEQ multiplex PCR, while the TCRdb copy is restricted to in-frame clones and leaves out a portion. The sample yields under 200,000 clones, around 90% seen once. Here the sequenced sample was peripheral blood, taken on day 0 of AZD1222 vaccination. Receptors were obtained from an adult in good health.

This chain uses TRBV10-3 with TRBJ1-2; 7 bases align to TRBD1. The germline gives CDR1 ENHRY, CDR2 SYGVKD. There are 16 residues in the CDR3. V lost 2 bases to trimming and J lost 7 bases; unmatched junction nucleotides: 13. The CDR3 region is CAISEITRQGDLGYTF. CDR3 coding DNA: TGTGCCATCAGTGAGATTACGAGGCAGGGGGATCTTGGCTACACCTTC.

V gene TRBV5-1 combines with J gene TRBJ2-1; weak D call: TRBD2 (5 bases). With 1 base removed from V and 0 bases from J, the gap between germline ends came to 17 bases. The CDR3 contains 18 residues. The germline V gene encodes CDR1 SGHRS and CDR2 YFSETQ. CDR3 protein: CASSLRSGYDLSYNEQFF. The CDR3 coding sequence is TGCGCCAGCAGCTTGAGAAGCGGATATGACCTCTCCTACAATGAGCAGTTCTTC.

The rearrangement uses TRBV28 and TRBJ2-1; D might be TRBD2 (6 bases). The V gene lost 8 bases and the J gene lost 2 bases, with 10 bases spanning the gap. Per germline, CDR1 MDHEN and CDR2 SYDVKM. This CDR3 is 13 amino acids long. The CDR3 is CASGTSTYNEQFF. The CDR3 DNA sequence: TGTGCCAGCGGGACTTCCACCTACAATGAGCAGTTCTTC.

J is TRBJ1-2 and V is TRBV4-3, with D perhaps TRBD1 (6 bases). CDR1 is LGHNA, CDR2 YSLEER, per germline. The length of the CDR3 is 16 residues. Between the trimmed V and J ends, which lost 0 bases and 5 bases, there was a span of 16 bases. The CDR3 is CASSQDSGAQRYGYTF. CDR3 DNA: TGCGCCAGCAGCCAAGATTCGGGGGCGCAGCGTTATGGCTACACCTTC.

This clone was recorded once. The V gene is TRBV28, the J gene TRBJ2-3; D unresolved. Trimming took 3 bases from V and 5 from J, leaving 12 bases between them. Looked up from germline, CDR1 is MDHEN and CDR2 is SYDVKM. The CDR3 is 14 amino acids. The CDR3 DNA sequence: TGTGCCAGCAGTTTTGGTGGGATCGAAGATACGCAGTATTTT. Protein: CASSFGGIEDTQYF.

The CDR3 here is CASSLGGIYTEAFF. CDR3 sequence (DNA): TGTGCCAGCAGTTTGGGGGGGATTTACACTGAAGCTTTCTTT. The rearrangement joins TRBV7-8 to TRBJ1-1; D possibly corresponds to TRBD1 (5 bases). Germline CDR1 reads SGHVS; CDR2 reads FQNEAQ. The CDR3 length is 14 residues. Trimming took off 6 bases at V and 3 bases at J, with 14 bases between the two ends.

This rearrangement joins TRBV30 to TRBJ1-2, with D perhaps TRBD1 (5 bases). Germline lookup yields CDR1 GTSNPN and CDR2 SVGIG (reference sequence). V lost 3 bases and J 4 bases, leaving 12 bases between the germline ends. The CDR3 extends over 13 amino acids. The CDR3 bases are TGTGCCTGGAGCATTCAGGGCTCCTATGGCTACACCTTC. Residues: CAWSIQGSYGYTF.

The V call is TRBV28, the J call TRBJ1-1, with 9 bases lining up with TRBD1. The length of the CDR3 is 17 residues. The J segment lost 3 bases and the V segment lost 6 bases, leaving 14 bases of the junction unmatched. Germline assignment: CDR1 MDHEN and CDR2 SYDVKM. The CDR3 DNA is TGTGCCAGCAGACTCGGGACAGGGTTAGGAGAGGACACTGAAGCTTTCTTT. This translates into CASRLGTGLGEDTEAFF.

The genes are TRBV19 and TRBJ1-1; D is unclear. The CDR3 runs to 13 residues. V was trimmed by 5 bases and J by 3 bases, leaving 10 bases between them. Germline-derived CDR1 and CDR2 are LNHDA and SQIVND (reference sequence). The CDR3 DNA reads TGTGCCAGTAGTGGCCAGGTTTACACTGAAGCTTTCTTT. Its protein product is CASSGQVYTEAFF.

V and J are TRBV29-1 and TRBJ1-2, with a weak D call TRBD1 (6 bases). V was clipped by 7 bases and J by 7 bases, with 19 bases between them. The CDR3 length is 13 residues. CDR1 and CDR2 from the germline V gene are SQVTM and ANQGSEA. CDR3 in amino acids: CSGETGILGGYTF. CDR3 nucleotide sequence: TGCAGCGGGGAGACAGGTATTCTCGGTGGCTACACCTTC.

The chain links TRBV4-3 to TRBJ1-2, with 9 bases matching TRBD1. The CDR3 totals 13 residues. Trimming at V came to 9 bases and at J to 7 bases, leaving 9 bases not matched to a gene. Looked up from germline, CDR1 is LGHNA and CDR2 is YSLEER. The CDR3 region is CASSPGTGSGYTF. The CDR3 nucleotides read TGCGCCAGTTCACCCGGGACAGGGTCTGGCTACACCTTC.

The chain joins TRBV5-4 to TRBJ2-2, with 11 bases fitting TRBD2. This CDR3 spans 17 amino acids. Germline V gene sequence: CDR1 SGHNT, CDR2 YYREEE (reference sequence). V shed 1 base, J shed 7 bases, and the junction held 9 bases outside the gene matches. In DNA form, the CDR3 reads TGTGCCAGCAGCTTGATGGTACTAGCGGGAGAGGGCGGGGAGCTGTTTTTT. Its translation: CASSLMVLAGEGGELFF.

The rearrangement joins TRBV11-2 to TRBJ2-1; D may be TRBD2 (7 bases). V lost 0 bases, J lost 5 bases, and 23 bases lay in between. Germline-derived CDR1 and CDR2 are SGHAT and FQNNGV. CDR3 size: 19 residues. The CDR3 bases are TGTGCCAGCAGCTTAGATCCCCCTCCGGTGCGGGGGACAAACAATGAGCAGTTCTTC. This encodes CASSLDPPPVRGTNNEQFF.

The genes are TRBV4-3 and TRBJ2-6; no clear D. The CDR3 totals 14 residues. Germline V lookup: CDR1 LGHNA, CDR2 YSLEER. Trimming removed 5 bases at V and 4 bases at J, with 9 bases between. CDR3 nucleotides: TGCGCCAGCAGCGAGGCAACGGGGGCCAACGTCCTGACTTTC. It codes for CASSEATGANVLTF.

The chain joins TRBV5-5 to TRBJ2-7; TRBD1 is a possible D gene (6 bases). V shed 2 bases and J shed 5 bases, with 11 bases lying between them. Germline V gene data show CDR1 as SGHKS and CDR2 as YYEKEE (reference sequence). The length of the CDR3 is 13 residues. CDR3 sequence reads: CASSLPGADEQYF. CDR3 coding DNA: TGTGCCAGCAGCTTACCAGGGGCGGACGAGCAGTACTTC.

The CDR3 DNA reads TGTGCCAGCGGAGTGCAGGGGGCGGAAGGCTACACCTTC. It translates to CASGVQGAEGYTF. The V call is TRBV5-4, the J call TRBJ1-2, with 8 bases aligning to TRBD1. The CDR3 extends over 13 amino acids. Trimming removed 7 bases from V and 8 bases from J; junction bases left unmatched: 10. Germline CDR1 and CDR2: SGHNT and YYREEE (reference sequence).